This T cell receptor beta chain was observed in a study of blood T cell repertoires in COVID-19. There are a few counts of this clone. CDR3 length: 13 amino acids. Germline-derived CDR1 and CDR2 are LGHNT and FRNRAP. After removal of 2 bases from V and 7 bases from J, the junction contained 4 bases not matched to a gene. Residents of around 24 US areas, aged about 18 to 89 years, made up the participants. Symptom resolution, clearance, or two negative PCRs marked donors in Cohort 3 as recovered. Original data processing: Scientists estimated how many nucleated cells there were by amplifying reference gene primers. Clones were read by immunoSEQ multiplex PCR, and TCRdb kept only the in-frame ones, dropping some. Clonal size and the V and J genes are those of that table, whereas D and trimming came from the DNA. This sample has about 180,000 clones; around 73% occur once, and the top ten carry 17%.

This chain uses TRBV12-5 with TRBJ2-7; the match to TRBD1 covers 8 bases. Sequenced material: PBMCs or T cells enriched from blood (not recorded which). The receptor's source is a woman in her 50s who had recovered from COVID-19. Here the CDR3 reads CASGLQGAREQYF. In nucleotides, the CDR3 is TGTGCTAGTGGTTTGCAGGGGGCGCGGGAGCAGTACTTC. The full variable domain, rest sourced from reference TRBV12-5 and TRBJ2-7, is DARVTQTPRHKVTEMGQEVTMRCQPILGHNTVFWYRQTMMQGLELLAYFRNRAPLDDSGMPKDRFSAEMPDATLATLKIQPSEPRDSAVYFCASGLQGAREQYFGPGTRLTVT.